The TCR beta chain described here comes from a study of T cells in Graves' hyperthyroidism and ophthalmopathy. The TCR beta CDR3 regions underwent amplification using RNA transcripts as the source. The HTBI primer set drove a first-round RT-PCR of the TCR CDR3. MiXCR, run by TCRdb on the multiplex PCR reads, gives a single entry per CDR3 protein. Among tens of thousands of distinct CDR3 sequences listed, roughly 56% were seen once. This clonotype was counted ten times or more. CDR3 size: 17 residues. Trimming at V came to 2 bases and at J to 1 base, leaving 8 bases not matched to a gene. Per germline, CDR1 LNHNV and CDR2 YYDKDF (reference sequence). No progression to ophthalmopathy during 18 months of follow-up defined stable disease. The study excluded patients with uncontrolled infection, other autoimmune disease, pregnancy or lactation.

Sequences were obtained from peripheral blood or thyroid tissue (not recorded which). This sequence was found in a young man with Graves' hyperthyroidism. V gene TRBV15 combines with J gene TRBJ1-5; 7 bases fit TRBD1. The CDR3 DNA follows: TGTGCCACCAGCAGAAAATGGACAGGAGGCAGCAATCAGCCCCAGCATTTT. Amino acid sequence: CATSRKWTGGSNQPQHF.